Listed here are 3 T cell receptor beta chains from one sample, sequenced in a study of beta chain features in type 1 diabetes (dated by TCRdb to 2017 to 2018). The protocol used for the library was the immunoSEQ multiplex PCR assay. The entire amount of isolated RNA was reverse transcribed using the High Capacity cDNA Reverse Transcription Kit, so the sequenced TCRB transcripts were expressed ones. Here the immuneACCESS table is served through TCRdb, limited to in-frame sequences with V and J called. Missing clones are a known gap in these copies; in checked studies unresolved V genes cover under half, and the rest lacks a known reason. The sample records roughly 400,000 clones, about 16% of which are singletons. The ten largest account for roughly 0.017% of the sample. The specimen was naive CD4+ T cells from blood. The cell subset or site label, as the study defines it: true naive CD4+ T cells. Receptor source: a young woman in good health.

The CDR3 region is CASSLDWSGEGYTF. Here the CDR3 DNA reads TGTGCCAGCAGCTTAGACTGGTCAGGGGAAGGCTACACCTTC. The V gene is TRBV7-9, the J gene TRBJ1-2, with a tentative D call TRBD1 (6 bases). The V gene's germline CDR1 is SEHNR and CDR2 FQNEAQ (reference sequence). V was pared by 1 base and J by 8 bases, with 14 bases between. The CDR3 has 14 residues.

This clone was recorded a few times. The J gene is TRBJ1-5, the V gene TRBV5-8; 8 bases line up with TRBD1. Germline V CDR1 and CDR2: SGHTS, YDEGEE. The CDR3 is 14 residues long. V trimming: 5 bases; J trimming: 6 bases; junction bases outside the gene matches: 7. The CDR3 nucleotides read TGTGCCAGCAGGGATGACAGGGGACGTCAGCCCCAGCATTTT. This codes for CASRDDRGRQPQHF. Full variable domain (outside the CDR3, taken from reference TRBV5-8 and TRBJ1-5): EAGVTQSPTHLIKTRGQQATLRCSPISGHTSVYWYQQALGLGLQFLLWYDEGEERNRGNFPPRFSGRQFPNYSSELNVNALELEDSALYLCASRDDRGRQPQHFGDGTRLSIL.

This clone was observed a few times. V usage is TRBV6-1 and J usage is TRBJ2-1, with 11 bases that match TRBD1. The CDR3 consists of 15 residues. J was trimmed by 7 bases and V by 8 bases; bases with no gene match: 10. CDR1 and CDR2 (germline): MNHNS, SASEGT. The CDR3 sequence is CASLAGQGAQNEQFF. The DNA of the CDR3 is TGTGCCAGCCTTGCAGGACAGGGGGCCCAAAATGAGCAGTTCTTC.